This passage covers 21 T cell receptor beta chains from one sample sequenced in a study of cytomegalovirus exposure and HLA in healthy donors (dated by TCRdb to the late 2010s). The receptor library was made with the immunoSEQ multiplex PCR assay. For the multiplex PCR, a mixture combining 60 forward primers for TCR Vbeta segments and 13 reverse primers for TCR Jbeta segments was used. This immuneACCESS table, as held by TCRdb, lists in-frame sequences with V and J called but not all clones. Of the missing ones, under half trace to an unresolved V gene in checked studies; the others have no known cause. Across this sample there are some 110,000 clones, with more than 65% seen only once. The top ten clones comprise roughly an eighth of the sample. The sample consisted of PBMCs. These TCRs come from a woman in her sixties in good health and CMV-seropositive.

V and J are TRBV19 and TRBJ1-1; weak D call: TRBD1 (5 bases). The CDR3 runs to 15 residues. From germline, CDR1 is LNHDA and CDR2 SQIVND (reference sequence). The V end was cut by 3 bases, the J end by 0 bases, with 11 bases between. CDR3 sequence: CASSIPGGVNTEAFF. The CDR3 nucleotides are TGTGCCAGTAGTATCCCCGGAGGGGTGAACACTGAAGCTTTCTTT.

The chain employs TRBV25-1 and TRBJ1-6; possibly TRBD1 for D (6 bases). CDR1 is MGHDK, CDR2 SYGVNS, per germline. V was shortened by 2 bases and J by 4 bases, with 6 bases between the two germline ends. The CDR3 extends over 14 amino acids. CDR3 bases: TGTGCCAGCAGTGAACAGGGGTATAATTCACCCCTCCACTTT. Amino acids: CASSEQGYNSPLHF. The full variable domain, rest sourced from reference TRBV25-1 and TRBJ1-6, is EADIYQTPRYLVIGTGKKITLECSQTMGHDKMYWYQQDPGMELHLIHYSYGVNSTEKGDLSSESTVSRIRTEHFPLTLESARPSHTSQYLCASSEQGYNSPLHFGNGTRLTVT.

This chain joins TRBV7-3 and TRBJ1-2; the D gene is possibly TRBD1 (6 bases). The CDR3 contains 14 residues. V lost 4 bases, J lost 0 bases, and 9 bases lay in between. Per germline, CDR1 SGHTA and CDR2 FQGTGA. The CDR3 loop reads CASSSDSSNYGYTF. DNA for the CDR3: TGTGCCAGCAGCTCGGACAGTTCTAACTATGGCTACACCTTC.

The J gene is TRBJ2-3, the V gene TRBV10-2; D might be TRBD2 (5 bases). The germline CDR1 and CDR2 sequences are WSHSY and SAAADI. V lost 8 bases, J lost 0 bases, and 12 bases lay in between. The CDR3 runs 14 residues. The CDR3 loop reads CASCRTSSTDTQYF. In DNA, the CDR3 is TGCGCCAGCTGCCGGACTTCTAGCACAGATACGCAGTATTTT.

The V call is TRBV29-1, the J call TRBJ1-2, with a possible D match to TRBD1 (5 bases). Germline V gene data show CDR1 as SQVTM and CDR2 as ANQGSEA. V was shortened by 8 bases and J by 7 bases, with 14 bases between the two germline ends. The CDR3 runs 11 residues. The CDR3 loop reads CSQVTGAGYTF. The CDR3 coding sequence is TGCAGCCAAGTTACAGGTGCTGGCTACACCTTC.

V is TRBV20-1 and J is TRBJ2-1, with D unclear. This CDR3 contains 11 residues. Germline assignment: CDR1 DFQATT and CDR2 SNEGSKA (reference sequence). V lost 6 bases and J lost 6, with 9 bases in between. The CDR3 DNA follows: TGCAGTGCCCCTAGTTTCAATGAGCAGTTCTTC. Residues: CSAPSFNEQFF.

The CDR3 DNA follows: TGTGCCACCAGCCCCGGGGTCAATCAGCCCCAGCATTTT. This gives the protein CATSPGVNQPQHF. The V call is TRBV15, the J call TRBJ1-5; no firm D call. Trimming pared 5 bases from V and 3 bases from J, leaving 8 bases between. Germline lookup yields CDR1 LNHNV and CDR2 YYDKDF (reference sequence). This CDR3 has 13 amino acids.

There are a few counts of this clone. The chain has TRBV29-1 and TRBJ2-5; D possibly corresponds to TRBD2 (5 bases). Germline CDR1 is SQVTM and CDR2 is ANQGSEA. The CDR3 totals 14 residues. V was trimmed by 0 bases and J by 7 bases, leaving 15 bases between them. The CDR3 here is CSVEEMAISGTQYF. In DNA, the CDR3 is TGCAGCGTTGAAGAAATGGCCATCAGCGGGACCCAGTACTTC. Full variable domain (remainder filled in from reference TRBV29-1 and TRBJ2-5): SAVISQKPSRDICQRGTSLTIQCQVDSQVTMMFWYRQQPGQSLTLIATANQGSEATYESGFVIDKFPISRPNLTFSTLTVSNMSPEDSSIYLCSVEEMAISGTQYFGPGTRLLVL.

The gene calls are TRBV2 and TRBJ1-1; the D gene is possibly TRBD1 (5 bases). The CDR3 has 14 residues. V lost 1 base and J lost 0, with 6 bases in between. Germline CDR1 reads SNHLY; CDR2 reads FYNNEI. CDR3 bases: TGTGCCAGCAGTGAAGGACAGCTGAACACTGAAGCTTTCTTT. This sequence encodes CASSEGQLNTEAFF.

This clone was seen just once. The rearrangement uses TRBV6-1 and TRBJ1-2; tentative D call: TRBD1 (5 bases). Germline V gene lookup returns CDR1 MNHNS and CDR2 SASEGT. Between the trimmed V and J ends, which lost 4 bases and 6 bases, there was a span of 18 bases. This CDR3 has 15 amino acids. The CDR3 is CASSGGTTGIDGYTF. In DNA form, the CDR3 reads TGTGCCAGCAGTGGAGGGACTACGGGGATAGATGGCTACACCTTC.

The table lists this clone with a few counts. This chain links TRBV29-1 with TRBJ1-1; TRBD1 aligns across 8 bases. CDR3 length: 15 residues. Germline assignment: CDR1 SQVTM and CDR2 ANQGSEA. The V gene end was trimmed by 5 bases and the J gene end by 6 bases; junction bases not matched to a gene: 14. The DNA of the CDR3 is TGCAGCGTTCGACCGAGGACAGGGACAGAACCTGAAGCTTTCTTT. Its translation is CSVRPRTGTEPEAFF.

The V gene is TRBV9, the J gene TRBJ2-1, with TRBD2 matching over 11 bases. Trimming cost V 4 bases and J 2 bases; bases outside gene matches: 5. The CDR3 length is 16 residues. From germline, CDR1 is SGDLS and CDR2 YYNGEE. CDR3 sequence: CASSPTSGSPYNEQFF. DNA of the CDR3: TGTGCCAGCAGCCCAACTAGCGGGAGCCCCTACAATGAGCAGTTCTTC.

In DNA form, the CDR3 reads TGTGCCAGCAGCCCCATTCAGGGCGGAGAGGAAGGCTACACCTTC. This codes for CASSPIQGGEEGYTF. The chain carries TRBV7-9 and TRBJ1-2, with D possibly matching TRBD1 (5 bases). CDR1 and CDR2 from the germline V gene are SEHNR and FQNEAQ (reference sequence). The CDR3 sequence is 15 residues long. V lost 5 bases and J 8 bases, leaving 21 bases between the germline ends.

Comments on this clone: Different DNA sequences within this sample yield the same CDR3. CDR3 coding DNA: TGTGCCAGCAGCACGGGACAGGGCAACGGCTACACCTTC. It encodes CASSTGQGNGYTF. The chain uses TRBV7-2 and TRBJ1-2; 9 nucleotides agree with TRBD1. V gave up 5 bases and J gave up 8 bases; unmatched junction bases: 6. Germline V CDR1 and CDR2: SGHTA, FQGNSA. The CDR3 length is 13 residues.

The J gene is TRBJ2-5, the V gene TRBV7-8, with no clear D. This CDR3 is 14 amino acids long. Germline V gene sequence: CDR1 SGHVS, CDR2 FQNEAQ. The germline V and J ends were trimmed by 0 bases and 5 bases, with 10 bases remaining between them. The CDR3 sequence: CASSLAELRETQYF. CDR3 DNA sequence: TGTGCCAGCAGCTTAGCAGAGCTGAGGGAGACCCAGTACTTC.

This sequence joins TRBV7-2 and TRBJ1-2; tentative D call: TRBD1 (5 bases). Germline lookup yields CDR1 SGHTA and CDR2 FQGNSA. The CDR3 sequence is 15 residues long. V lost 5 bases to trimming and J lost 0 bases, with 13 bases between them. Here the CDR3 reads CASSPATGANYGYTF. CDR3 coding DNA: TGTGCCAGCAGCCCAGCTACGGGGGCTAACTATGGCTACACCTTC. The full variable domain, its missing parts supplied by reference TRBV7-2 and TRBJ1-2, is GAGVSQSPSNKVTEKGKDVELRCDPISGHTALYWYRQSLGQGLEFLIYFQGNSAPDKSGLPSDRFSAERTGGSVSTLTIQRTQQEDSAVYLCASSPATGANYGYTFGSGTRLTVV.

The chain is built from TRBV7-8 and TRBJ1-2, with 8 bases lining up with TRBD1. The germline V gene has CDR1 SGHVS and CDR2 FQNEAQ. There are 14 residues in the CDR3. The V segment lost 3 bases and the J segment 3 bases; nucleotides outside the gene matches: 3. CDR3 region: CASSFDRGYYGYTF. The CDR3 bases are TGTGCCAGCAGCTTCGACAGGGGATACTATGGCTACACCTTC.

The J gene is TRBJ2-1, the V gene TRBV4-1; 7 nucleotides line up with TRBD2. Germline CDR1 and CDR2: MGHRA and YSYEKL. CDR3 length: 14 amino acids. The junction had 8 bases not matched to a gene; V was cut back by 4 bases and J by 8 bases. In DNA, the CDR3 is TGCGCCAGCAGCCGGGCGGGAGCAACAGATGAGCAGTTCTTC. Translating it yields CASSRAGATDEQFF.

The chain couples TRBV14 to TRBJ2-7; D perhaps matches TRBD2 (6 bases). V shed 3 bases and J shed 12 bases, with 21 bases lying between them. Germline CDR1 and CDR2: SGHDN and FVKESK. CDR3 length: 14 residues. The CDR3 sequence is CASSHMGGSDGLYF. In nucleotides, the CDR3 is TGTGCCAGCAGCCATATGGGGGGTAGTGATGGTCTGTACTTC.

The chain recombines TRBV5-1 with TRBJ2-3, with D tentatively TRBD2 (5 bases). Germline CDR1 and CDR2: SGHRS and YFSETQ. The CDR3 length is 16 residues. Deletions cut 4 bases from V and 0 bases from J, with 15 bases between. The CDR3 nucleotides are TGCGCCAGCAGCCCGGGTGGGCGGGCTAGCACAGATACGCAGTATTTT. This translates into CASSPGGRASTDTQYF.

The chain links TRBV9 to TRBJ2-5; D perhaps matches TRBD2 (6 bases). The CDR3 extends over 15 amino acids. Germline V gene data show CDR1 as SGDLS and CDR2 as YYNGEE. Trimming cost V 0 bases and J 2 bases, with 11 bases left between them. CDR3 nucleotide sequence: TGTGCCAGCAGCGTAGCGGGACTGACTCAAGAGACCCAGTACTTC. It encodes CASSVAGLTQETQYF.